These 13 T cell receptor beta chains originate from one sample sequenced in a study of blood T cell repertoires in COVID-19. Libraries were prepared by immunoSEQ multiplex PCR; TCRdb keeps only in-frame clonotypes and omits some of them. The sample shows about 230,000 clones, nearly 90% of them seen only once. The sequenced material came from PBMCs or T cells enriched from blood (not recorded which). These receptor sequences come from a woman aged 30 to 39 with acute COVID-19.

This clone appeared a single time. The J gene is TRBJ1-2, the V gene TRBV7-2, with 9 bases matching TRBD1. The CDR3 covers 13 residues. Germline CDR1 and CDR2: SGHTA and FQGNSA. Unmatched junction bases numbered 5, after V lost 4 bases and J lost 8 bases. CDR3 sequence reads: CASSSQGARGYTF. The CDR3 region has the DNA TGTGCCAGCAGCTCACAGGGGGCTAGGGGCTACACCTTC. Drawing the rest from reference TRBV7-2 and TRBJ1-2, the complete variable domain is GAGVSQSPSNKVTEKGKDVELRCDPISGHTALYWYRQSLGQGLEFLIYFQGNSAPDKSGLPSDRFSAERTGGSVSTLTIQRTQQEDSAVYLCASSSQGARGYTFGSGTRLTVV.

CDR3 bases: TGCGCCAGCAGCCTTTCCGGGGGGGCCGTCGGTCTCACCGGGGAGCTGTTTTTT. Translating gives CASSLSGGAVGLTGELFF. The rearrangement joins TRBV5-1 to TRBJ2-2; TRBD2 matches 8 bases. This CDR3 contains 18 residues. V shed 4 bases and J 4 bases; nucleotides not matched to a gene: 15. Germline V CDR1 and CDR2: SGHRS, YFSETQ.

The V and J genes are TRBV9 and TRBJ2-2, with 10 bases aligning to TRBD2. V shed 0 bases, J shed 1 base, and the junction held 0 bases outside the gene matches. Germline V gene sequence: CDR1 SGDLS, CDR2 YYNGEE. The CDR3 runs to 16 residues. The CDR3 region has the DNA TGTGCCAGCAGCGTAGCTAGCGGGGGGAACACCGGGGAGCTGTTTTTT. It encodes CASSVASGGNTGELFF.

The CDR3 here is CASSQDGASRGPHYGYTF. DNA for the CDR3: TGCGCCAGCAGCCAAGACGGAGCAAGCAGAGGCCCGCACTATGGCTACACCTTC. The rearrangement uses TRBV4-3 and TRBJ1-2; D remains ambiguous. CDR1 is LGHNA and CDR2 is YSLEER in the germline V gene. V gave up 0 bases and J gave up 3 bases, with 20 bases separating them. The CDR3 length is 18 residues.

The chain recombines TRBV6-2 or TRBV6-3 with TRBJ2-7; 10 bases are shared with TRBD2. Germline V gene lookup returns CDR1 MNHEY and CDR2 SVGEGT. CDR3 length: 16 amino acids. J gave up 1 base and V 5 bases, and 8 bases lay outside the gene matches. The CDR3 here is CASSLRRAGGSYEQYF. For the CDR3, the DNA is TGTGCCAGCAGTCTCCGCCGAGCGGGGGGGTCCTACGAGCAGTACTTC.

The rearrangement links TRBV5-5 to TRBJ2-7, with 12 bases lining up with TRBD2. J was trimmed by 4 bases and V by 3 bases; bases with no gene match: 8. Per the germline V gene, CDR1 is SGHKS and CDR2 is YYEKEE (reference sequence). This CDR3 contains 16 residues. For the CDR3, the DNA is TGTGCCAGCAGCTCCCCGACTAGCGGGGGACAATACGAGCAGTACTTC. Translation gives CASSSPTSGGQYEQYF. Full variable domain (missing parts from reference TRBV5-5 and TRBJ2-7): DAGVTQSPTHLIKTRGQQVTLRCSPISGHKSVSWYQQVLGQGPQFIFQYYEKEERGRGNFPDRFSARQFPNYSSELNVNALLLGDSALYLCASSSPTSGGQYEQYFGPGTRLTVT.

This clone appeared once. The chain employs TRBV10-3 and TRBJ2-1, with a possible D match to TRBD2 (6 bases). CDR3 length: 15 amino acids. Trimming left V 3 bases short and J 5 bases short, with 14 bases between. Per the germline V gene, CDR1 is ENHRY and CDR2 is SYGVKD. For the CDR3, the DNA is TGTGCCATCAGTGATTTTAGCGGTACAGACAATGAGCAGTTCTTC. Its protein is CAISDFSGTDNEQFF.

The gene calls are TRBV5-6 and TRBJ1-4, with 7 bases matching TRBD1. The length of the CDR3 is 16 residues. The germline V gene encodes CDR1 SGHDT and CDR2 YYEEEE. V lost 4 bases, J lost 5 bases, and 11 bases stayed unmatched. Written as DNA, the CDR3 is TGTGCCAGCAGCCGGAGGAGGGGACAGATAAATGAAAAACTGTTTTTT. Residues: CASSRRRGQINEKLFF.

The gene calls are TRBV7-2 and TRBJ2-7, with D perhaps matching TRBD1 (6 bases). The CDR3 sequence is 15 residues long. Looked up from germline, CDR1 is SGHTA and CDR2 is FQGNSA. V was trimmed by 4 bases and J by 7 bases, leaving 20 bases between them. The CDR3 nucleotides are TGTGCCAGCAGCTCAAACAGGGCCACCTTGGGGGAGCAGTACTTC. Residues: CASSSNRATLGEQYF.

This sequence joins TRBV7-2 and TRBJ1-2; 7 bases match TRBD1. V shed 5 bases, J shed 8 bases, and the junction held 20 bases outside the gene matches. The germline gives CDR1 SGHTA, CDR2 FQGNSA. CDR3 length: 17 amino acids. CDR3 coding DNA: TGTGCCAGCAGCCCCAGGGTGGGACAGACTTTTCAGGGCGGCTACACCTTC. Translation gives CASSPRVGQTFQGGYTF.

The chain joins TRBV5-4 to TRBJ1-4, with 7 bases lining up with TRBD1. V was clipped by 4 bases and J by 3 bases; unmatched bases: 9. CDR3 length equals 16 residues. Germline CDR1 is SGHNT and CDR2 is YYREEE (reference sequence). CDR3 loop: CASSPQRQGANEKLFF. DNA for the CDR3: TGTGCCAGCAGCCCCCAACGACAGGGTGCTAATGAAAAACTGTTTTTT. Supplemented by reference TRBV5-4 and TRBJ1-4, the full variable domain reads ETGVTQSPTHLIKTRGQQVTLRCSSQSGHNTVSWYQQALGQGPQFIFQYYREEENGRGNFPPRFSGLQFPNYSSELNVNALELDDSALYLCASSPQRQGANEKLFFGSGTQLSVL.

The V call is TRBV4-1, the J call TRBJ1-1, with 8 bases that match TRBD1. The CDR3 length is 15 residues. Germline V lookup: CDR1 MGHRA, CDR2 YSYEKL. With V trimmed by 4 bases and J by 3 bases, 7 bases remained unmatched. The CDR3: CASSRRTGQYTEAFF. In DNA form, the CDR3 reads TGCGCCAGCAGCCGCCGGACAGGGCAGTACACTGAAGCTTTCTTT.

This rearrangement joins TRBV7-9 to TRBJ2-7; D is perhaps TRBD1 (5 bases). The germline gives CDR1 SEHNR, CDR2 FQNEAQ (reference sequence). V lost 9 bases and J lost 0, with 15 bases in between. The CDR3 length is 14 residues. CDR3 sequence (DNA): TGTGCCAGTCAACAGGTCTGGGACTCCTACGAGCAGTACTTC. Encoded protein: CASQQVWDSYEQYF.